This TCR beta chain emerged from a study of OX40 agonist ivuxolimab in advanced cancers. Overall study context: The dose of intravenous ivuxolimab that patients received every 2 weeks ranged from 0.01 to 10 mg/kg.

Profiled with immunoSEQ multiplex PCR; TCRdb holds only in-frame clones, not every one. The table records roughly 89,000 clones, over 80% of them present only once. This clone appeared a few times. Its target is unknown. Study results and caveats: At doses 0.1 to 3.0 mg/kg, CD4+ and CD8+ clones expanded.

Germline values: CDR1 SEHNR, CDR2 FQNEAQ (reference sequence). Trimming cost V 8 bases and J 3 bases; bases outside gene matches: 1. The CDR3 length is 12 residues. This TCR was sampled from an adult with an advanced solid tumor such as melanoma, head and neck, liver or kidney cancer. The chain carries TRBV7-9 and TRBJ2-7, with 10 positions matching TRBD1. The source was CD4+ or CD8+ T cells sorted from blood, collected in a trial of the OX40 agonist ivuxolimab. In DNA form, the CDR3 reads TGTGCCAGCGGACAGGGGGACTACGAGCAGTACTTC. This translates into CASGQGDYEQYF.